This T cell receptor (beta chain) is drawn from a study of T cells in Graves' hyperthyroidism and ophthalmopathy. What was amplified from RNA transcripts were TCR beta CDR3 regions. With the HTBI primer set, the TCR CDR3 went through a first round of RT-PCR. In TCRdb, the multiplex PCR reads were re-called with MiXCR into one record per CDR3 protein. The repertoire consists of some 510,000 distinct CDR3 sequences, with 46% occurring once and the leading ten covering about 8.2%. Diagnosis of hyperthyroidism was new in patients aged 18 to 65, and its duration was under 2 months. The study left out patients who had uncontrolled infection, other autoimmune disease, pregnancy or lactation. In making diagnoses, clinical symptoms, serum thyroxine and TRAb, thyroid ultrasound and orbital computed tomography were all used. As concerns this clonotype: A much larger clone differs by one base, so this may be a read error.

The germline V gene has CDR1 ENHRY and CDR2 SYGVKD. V was shortened by 10 bases and J by 6 bases, with 21 bases between the two germline ends. This CDR3 has 15 amino acids. V and J are TRBV10-3 and TRBJ1-4; perhaps TRBD1 as D (6 bases). The clonotype comes from a woman aged 18-29 years with Graves' hyperthyroidism. The sequenced sample consisted of peripheral blood or thyroid tissue (not recorded which). Here the CDR3 DNA reads TGTGCCAGCAGGGGAAGCAGGGGAGAGGATGAAAAACTGTTTTTT. Translation gives CASRGSRGEDEKLFF.